The sequence of this T cell receptor (beta chain) was determined in a study of T cell responses to AZD1222 COVID-19 vaccine. Whole-study results and caveats: Donors were chiefly white British, with a greater number of females, and clonal diversity was perhaps underestimated. Unmutated variant regions are reportedly targeted by nearly half of spike-specific TCRs.

Profiling relied on immunoSEQ multiplex PCR, and the TCRdb table lists in-frame clones only, not all of them. Among more than 85,000 clones listed, more than 75% were seen once. This CDR3 contains 12 residues. Per germline, CDR1 SQVTM and CDR2 ANQGSEA. With 4 bases removed from V and 5 bases from J, the gap between germline ends came to 11 bases. Points on this clone: Its antigen remains unknown.

Sequencing used peripheral blood, obtained on day 0 of AZD1222 vaccination. The receptor was derived from an adult in good health. J is TRBJ1-1 and V is TRBV29-1, with D unresolved. For the CDR3, the DNA is TGCAGCGTTGGGTTGATGGGGACTGAAGCTTTCTTT. This codes for CSVGLMGTEAFF.